Below, one T cell receptor (beta chain) is given with its context. The sample belongs to a study of shared clonotypes between healthy human individuals. Original processing notes: Filtering of immunoSEQ junctional sequences could not match full-length read filtering. The assay was immunoSEQ multiplex PCR, and TCRdb's table has in-frame clones only and misses some. The D gene and trimming were derived from the DNA, and the V and J assignments and clone size from that table. This sample has about 480,000 clones; approximately 85% occur once, and the top ten carry 10% to 15%. Germline V gene lookup returns CDR1 KGHSH and CDR2 LQKENI. The CDR3 is 15 residues long. Deletions cut 3 bases from V and 7 bases from J, with 15 bases between.

Sequencing was done on a sample of PBMCs. The chain combines TRBV18 with TRBJ1-4, with D perhaps matching TRBD1 (6 bases). The receptor was derived from a woman between 35 and 50 years old in good health. Some clones in this sample may be carry-over from other donors' samples. The CDR3 is CASSPRGQDGEKLFF. CDR3 sequence (DNA): TGTGCCAGCTCACCTCGGGGGCAGGATGGTGAAAAACTGTTTTTT.